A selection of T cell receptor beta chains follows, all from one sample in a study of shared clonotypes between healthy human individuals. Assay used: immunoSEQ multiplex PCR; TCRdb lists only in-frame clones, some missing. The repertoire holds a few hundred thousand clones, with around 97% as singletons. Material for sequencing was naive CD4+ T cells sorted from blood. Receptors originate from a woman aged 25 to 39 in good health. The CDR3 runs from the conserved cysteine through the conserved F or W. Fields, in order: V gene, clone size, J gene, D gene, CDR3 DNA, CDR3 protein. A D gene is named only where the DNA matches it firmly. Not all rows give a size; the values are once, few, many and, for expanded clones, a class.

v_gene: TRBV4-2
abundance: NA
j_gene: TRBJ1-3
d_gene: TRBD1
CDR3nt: TGTGCCAGCAGCTTGGTATCAGGGGGCTCTGGAAACACCATATATTTT
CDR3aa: CASSLVSGGSGNTIYF

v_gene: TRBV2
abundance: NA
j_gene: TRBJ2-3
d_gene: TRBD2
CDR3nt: TGTGCCAGCACCCGGACTAGCGGGAGAAGTGGCACAGATACGCAGTATTTT
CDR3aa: CASTRTSGRSGTDTQYF

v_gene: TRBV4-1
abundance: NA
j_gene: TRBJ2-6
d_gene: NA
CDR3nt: TGCGCCAGCAGCCAACCCCTGGGGGCTGAGCCTGGGGCCAACGTCCTGACTTTC
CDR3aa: CASSQPLGAEPGANVLTF

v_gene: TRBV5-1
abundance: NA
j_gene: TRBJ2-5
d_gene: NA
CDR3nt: TGCGCCAGCAGCTTGGTGGGGGCTCAAGAGACCCAGTACTTC
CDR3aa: CASSLVGAQETQYF

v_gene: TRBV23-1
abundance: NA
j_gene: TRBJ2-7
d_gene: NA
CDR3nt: TGCGCCAGCAGTCACTCTCTGGACCAATTGTATAGGGAGCAGTACTTC
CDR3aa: CASSHSLDQLYREQYF

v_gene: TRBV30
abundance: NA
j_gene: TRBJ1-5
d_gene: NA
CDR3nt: TGTGCCTGGAGTCGGGGGTTGATTCAGCCCCAGCATTTT
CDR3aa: CAWSRGLIQPQHF

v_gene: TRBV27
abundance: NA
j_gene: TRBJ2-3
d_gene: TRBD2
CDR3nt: TGTGCCAGCAGTTTAAAATTAGGACTAGCGGGATCCAGGGATACGCAGTATTTT
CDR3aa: CASSLKLGLAGSRDTQYF

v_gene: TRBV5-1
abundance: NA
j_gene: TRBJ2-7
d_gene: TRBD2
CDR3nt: TGCGCCAGCAGCTTGGCTAGCGGGTCCGTTGGGGAGCAGTACTTC
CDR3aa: CASSLASGSVGEQYF

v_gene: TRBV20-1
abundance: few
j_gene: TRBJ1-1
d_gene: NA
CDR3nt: TGCAGTGCCAAGAACACTGAAGCTTTCTTT
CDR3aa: CSAKNTEAFF

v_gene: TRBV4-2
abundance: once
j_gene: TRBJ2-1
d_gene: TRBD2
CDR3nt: TGTGCCAGCAGCTCCCGGACTAGCGGGAGTAGCGATGAGCAGTTCTTC
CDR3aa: CASSSRTSGSSDEQFF

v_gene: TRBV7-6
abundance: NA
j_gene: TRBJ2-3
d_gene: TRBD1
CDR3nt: TGTGCCAGCAGTAACGACAGGGGCACAGATACGCAGTATTTT
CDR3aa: CASSNDRGTDTQYF

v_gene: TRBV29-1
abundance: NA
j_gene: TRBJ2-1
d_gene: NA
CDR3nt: TGCAGCGTTGCGGTGGCCAGCTCCTACAATGAGCAGTTCTTC
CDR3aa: CSVAVASSYNEQFF

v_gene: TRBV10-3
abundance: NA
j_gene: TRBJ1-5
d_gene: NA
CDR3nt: TGTGCCATCAATGGGGGAACGGGTCAGCCCCAGCATTTT
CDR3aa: CAINGGTGQPQHF

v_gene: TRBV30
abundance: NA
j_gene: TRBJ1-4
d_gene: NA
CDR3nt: TGTGCCTGGAGGAAAGGTGAAAAACTGTTTTTT
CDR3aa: CAWRKGEKLFF

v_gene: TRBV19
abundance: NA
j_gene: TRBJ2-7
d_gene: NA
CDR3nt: TGTGCCAGCAGGGATAACGTCTACGAGCAGTACTTC
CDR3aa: CASRDNVYEQYF

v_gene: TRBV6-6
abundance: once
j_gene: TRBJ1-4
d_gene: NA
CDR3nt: TGTGCCAGCAGTTATCAGCCTGCAACTAATGAAAAACTGTTTTTT
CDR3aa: CASSYQPATNEKLFF

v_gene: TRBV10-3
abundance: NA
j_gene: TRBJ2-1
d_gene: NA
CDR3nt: TGTGCCATCAGTGCCCGCGCGCTTGGGGATGAGCAGTTCTTC
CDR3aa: CAISARALGDEQFF

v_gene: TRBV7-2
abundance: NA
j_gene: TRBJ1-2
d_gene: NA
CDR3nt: TGTGCCAGCAGCTTACGGGAGACTACCTATGGCTACACCTTC
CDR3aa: CASSLRETTYGYTF

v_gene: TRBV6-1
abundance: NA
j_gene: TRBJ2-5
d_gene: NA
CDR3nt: TGTGCCAGCAGTGTGGATGTGGGGGAGACCCAGTACTTC
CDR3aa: CASSVDVGETQYF

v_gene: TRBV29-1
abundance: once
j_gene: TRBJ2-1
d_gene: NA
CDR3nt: TGCAGCGTGACTGGAGCGGTTAACAATGAGCAGTTCTTC
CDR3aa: CSVTGAVNNEQFF

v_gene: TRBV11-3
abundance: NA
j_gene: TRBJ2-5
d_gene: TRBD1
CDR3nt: TGTGCCAGCAGCTTAGGACAGGGGATTGAACAAGAGACCCAGTACTTC
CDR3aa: CASSLGQGIEQETQYF

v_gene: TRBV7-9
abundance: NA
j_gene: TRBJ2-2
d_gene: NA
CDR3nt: TGTGCCAGCAGCCAATACACCGGGGAGCTGTTTTTT
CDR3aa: CASSQYTGELFF

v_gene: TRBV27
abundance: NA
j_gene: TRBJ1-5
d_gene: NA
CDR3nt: TGTGCCAGCAGTCCAAGGCCAGGGCCAGGACCCCAGCATTTT
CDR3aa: CASSPRPGPGPQHF

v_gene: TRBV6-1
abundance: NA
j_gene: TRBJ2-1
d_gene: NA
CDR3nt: TGTGCCAGCAGGGACAGGAGGGGCGACAATGAGCAGTTCTTC
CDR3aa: CASRDRRGDNEQFF

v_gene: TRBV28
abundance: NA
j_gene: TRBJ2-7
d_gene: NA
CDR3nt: TGTGCCAGCAGCCCGATCGCGGCTGGGTTTGGGCCCTACGAGCAGTACTTC
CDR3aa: CASSPIAAGFGPYEQYF

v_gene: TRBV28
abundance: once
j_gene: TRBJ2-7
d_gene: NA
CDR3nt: TGTGCCAGCAGTCTCATCCGACAGGGGAGGGACGAGCAGTACTTC
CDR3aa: CASSLIRQGRDEQYF

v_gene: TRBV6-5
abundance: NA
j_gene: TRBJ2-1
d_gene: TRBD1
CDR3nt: TGTGCCAGCAGAAAGGACAGGGCAAATTACAATGAGCAGTTCTTC
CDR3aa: CASRKDRANYNEQFF

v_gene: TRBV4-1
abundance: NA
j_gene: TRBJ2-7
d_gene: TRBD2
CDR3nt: TGCGCCAGCAGCCAGGGACTAGCGGAAAAGCAGTACTTC
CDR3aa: CASSQGLAEKQYF

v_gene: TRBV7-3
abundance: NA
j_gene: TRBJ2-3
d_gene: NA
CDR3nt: TGTGCCAGCAGCTTACACGGGGAGGCGCCGGATACGCAGTATTTT
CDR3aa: CASSLHGEAPDTQYF

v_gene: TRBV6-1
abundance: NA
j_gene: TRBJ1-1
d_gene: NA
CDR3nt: TGTGCCAGCACTGAACGAGGGAGCGCTGAAGCTTTCTTT
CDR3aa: CASTERGSAEAFF

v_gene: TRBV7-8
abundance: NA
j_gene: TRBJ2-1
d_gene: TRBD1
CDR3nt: TGTGCCAGCAGCTTAGAAGGGACAGCCTACAATGAGCAGTTCTTC
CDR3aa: CASSLEGTAYNEQFF

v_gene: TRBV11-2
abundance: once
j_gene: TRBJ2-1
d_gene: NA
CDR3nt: TGTGCCAGCAGCTTAGGGGTAGCATGGGTGGGTGAGCAGTTCTTC
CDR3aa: CASSLGVAWVGEQFF

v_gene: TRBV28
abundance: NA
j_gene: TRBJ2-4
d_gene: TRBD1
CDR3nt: TGTGCCAGTCGACAGGGGGCGTCTAAGAACATTCAGTACTTC
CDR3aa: CASRQGASKNIQYF

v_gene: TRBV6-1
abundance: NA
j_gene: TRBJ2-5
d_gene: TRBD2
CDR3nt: TGTGCCAGCAGTGCAGCTGGGACTAGCGGGCAAGAGACCCAGTACTTC
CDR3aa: CASSAAGTSGQETQYF

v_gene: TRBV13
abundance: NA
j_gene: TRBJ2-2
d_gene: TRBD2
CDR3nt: TGTGCCAGCAGCTTAAGGAGCGGTAGCGGGAGGGAGAGAACCGGGGAGCTGTTTTTT
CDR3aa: CASSLRSGSGRERTGELFF

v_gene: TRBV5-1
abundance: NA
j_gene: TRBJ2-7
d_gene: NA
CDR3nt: TGCGCCAGCAGCTTGGTTTCGGGGCTCGAGCAGTACTTC
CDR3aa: CASSLVSGLEQYF

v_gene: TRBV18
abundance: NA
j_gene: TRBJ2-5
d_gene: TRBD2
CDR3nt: TGTGCCAGCTCGCCAAAGACTAGCGGGGCACAAGAGACCCAGTACTTC
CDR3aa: CASSPKTSGAQETQYF

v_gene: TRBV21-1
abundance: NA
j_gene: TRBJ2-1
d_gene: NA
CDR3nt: TGTGCCAGCAGCCAACTAGCGGGAGTTTACAATGAGCAGTTCTTC
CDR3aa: CASSQLAGVYNEQFF

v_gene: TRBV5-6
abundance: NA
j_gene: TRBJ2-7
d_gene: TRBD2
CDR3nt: TGTGCCAGCAGCCTACTCATAGCGGGGTGGGGCCTCCTCGAGCAGTACTTC
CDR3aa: CASSLLIAGWGLLEQYF

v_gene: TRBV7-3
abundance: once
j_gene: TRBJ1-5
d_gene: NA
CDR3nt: TGTGCCAGCAGCTTAGCGGGATCCTATAGCAATCAGCCCCAGCATTTT
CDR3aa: CASSLAGSYSNQPQHF

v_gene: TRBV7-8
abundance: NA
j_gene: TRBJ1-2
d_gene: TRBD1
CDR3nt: TGTGCCAGCAGCATCGGACAGGGGAATAACTATGGCTACACCTTC
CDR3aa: CASSIGQGNNYGYTF

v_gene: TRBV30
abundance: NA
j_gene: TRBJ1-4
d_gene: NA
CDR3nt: TGTGCCGCGAGCTGGGGGGGTATTGAAAAACTGTTTTTT
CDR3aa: CAASWGGIEKLFF

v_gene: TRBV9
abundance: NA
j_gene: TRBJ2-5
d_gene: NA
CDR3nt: TGTGCCAGCAGCGGTGGGACGGCCCAAGAGACCCAGTACTTC
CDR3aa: CASSGGTAQETQYF

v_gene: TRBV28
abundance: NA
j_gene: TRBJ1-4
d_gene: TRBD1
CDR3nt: TGTGCCAGCAGCCCCCCGAACAGGGGCCGAAGAGCTGAAAAACTGTTTTTT
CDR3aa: CASSPPNRGRRAEKLFF

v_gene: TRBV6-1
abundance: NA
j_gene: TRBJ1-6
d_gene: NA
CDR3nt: TGTGCCAGCAGTGAATTGTGGGGTTCCTATAATTCACCCCTCCACTTT
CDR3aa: CASSELWGSYNSPLHF

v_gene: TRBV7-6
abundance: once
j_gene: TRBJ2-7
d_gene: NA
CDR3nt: TGTGCCAGCAGCGTGATGAGGGACCATTCCTACGAGCAGTACTTC
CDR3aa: CASSVMRDHSYEQYF

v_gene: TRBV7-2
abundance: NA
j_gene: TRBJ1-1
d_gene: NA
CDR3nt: TGTGCCAGCAGCTTGAGCGGCCGTGAAGCTTTCTTT
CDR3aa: CASSLSGREAFF

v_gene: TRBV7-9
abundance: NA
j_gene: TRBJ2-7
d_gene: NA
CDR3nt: TGTGCCGGGTCGACAAACCCCTACGAGCAGTACTTC
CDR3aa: CAGSTNPYEQYF

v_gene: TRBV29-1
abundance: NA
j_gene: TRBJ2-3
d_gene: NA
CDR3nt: TGCAGCGTTGACAATGGCGGCCGAAATACGCAGTATTTT
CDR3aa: CSVDNGGRNTQYF

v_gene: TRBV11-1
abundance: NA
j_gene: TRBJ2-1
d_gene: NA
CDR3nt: TGTGCCAGCAGCGTAATCAATGAGCAGTTCTTC
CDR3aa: CASSVINEQFF

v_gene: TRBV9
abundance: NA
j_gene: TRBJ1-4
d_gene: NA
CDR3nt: TGTGCCAGCAGCGTAGGCGGGATTGAGAATGAAAAACTGTTTTTT
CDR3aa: CASSVGGIENEKLFF

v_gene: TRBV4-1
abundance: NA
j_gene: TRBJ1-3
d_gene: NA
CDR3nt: TGCGCCAGCAGCCAAGATCCAGGGACCGGAAACACCATATATTTT
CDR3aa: CASSQDPGTGNTIYF